The sequence of this T cell receptor beta chain was determined in a study of neurological immune-mediated disorders. Study results and caveats: Expanded clones shared no identical CDR3 amino acid sequences across subjects, which suggested private TCR-beta repertoires in all groups. When repertoires were grouped phylogenetically, those of 18 of 34 multiple sclerosis patients fell into one related-CDR3 cluster, a possible signature.

Germline loops: CDR1 ENHRY, CDR2 SYGVKD. The length of the CDR3 is 16 residues. J gave up 4 bases and V 0 bases, and 4 bases lay outside the gene matches. The time point was: longitudinal time-point 2. 5'RACE with 10-nucleotide random UMIs produced the cDNA. TCRdb re-derived calls from the 5' RACE reads in MiXCR, one entry per CDR3 protein. The profile shows some 87,000 distinct CDR3 sequences, 5.8% of them singletons. This clonotype was found a few times. Antigen: not known. This chain connects TRBV10-3 to TRBJ1-5; TRBD1 matches 9 bases. Sample: PBMCs. This clonotype originated in a woman aged 55-69 years with multiple sclerosis. The CDR3 nucleotides are TGTGCCATCAGTGAGTCGGGGACAGGGCGGAATCAGCCCCAGCATTTT. This encodes CAISESGTGRNQPQHF.